This T cell receptor beta chain was documented in a study of shared clonotypes between healthy human individuals. Overall study context: Each donor's CD8 memory used one plate, CD8 naive two, each CD4 subset three.

Findings of the study overall: Despite large depth, sorted-subset datasets appeared incompletely sequenced.

This clone was observed a single time. Its antigen is as yet unknown. A deep-level run was used for the assay. Some clones are missing from TCRdb's copy, which holds only in-frame ones; the method was immunoSEQ multiplex PCR. The data hold under 300,000 clones, with 60% to 80% observed a single time. The ends were cut back, 2 bases at V and 2 bases at J, with 13 bases in the middle. Germline loops: CDR1 SGDLS, CDR2 YYNGEE. The CDR3 loop spans 15 amino acids. Healthy HIV-negative adults with no recent acute infections or vaccinations were recruited as donors. This TCR came from a man under 40 in good health. The chain combines TRBV9 with TRBJ1-1; TRBD1 is a possible D gene (6 bases). The sequencing input was memory CD4+ T cells sorted from blood. Subset denoted: CD45RA-negative fraction. The CDR3 coding sequence is TGTGCCAGCAGCGTCTTGGGACAAACTAACACTGAAGCTTTCTTT. It yields the protein CASSVLGQTNTEAFF.